The 29 T cell receptor beta chains below all came from one sample that was sequenced in a study of cytomegalovirus exposure and HLA in healthy donors. PCR primers comprised 60 Vbeta and 13 Jbeta primers. Clones were sequenced by immunoSEQ multiplex PCR, and TCRdb holds only the in-frame ones, with some missing. This sample has some 220,000 clones, with 77% found just once. Sequenced sample: PBMCs. The receptors come from a woman in her fifties or sixties in good health and CMV-seropositive.

The rearrangement joins TRBV15 to TRBJ2-4; D gene uncertain. The V gene's germline CDR1 is LNHNV and CDR2 YYDKDF (reference sequence). This CDR3 is 16 amino acids long. Trimming removed 0 bases at V and 2 bases at J, with 11 bases between. Written as DNA, the CDR3 is TGTGCCACCAGCAGAGATGGCAGCGCGTCCAAAAACATTCAGTACTTC. It encodes CATSRDGSASKNIQYF.

The J gene is TRBJ2-1, the V gene TRBV18; 8 bases align to TRBD1. CDR1 and CDR2 (germline): KGHSH, LQKENI. This CDR3 contains 14 residues. The V and J ends lost 3 bases and 6 bases, in that order; junction bases with no gene match: 4. The CDR3 loop reads CASSPPGQGNEQFF. CDR3 nucleotide sequence: TGTGCCAGCTCACCGCCCGGACAGGGCAATGAGCAGTTCTTC.

The chain combines TRBV19 with TRBJ2-3, with 8 nucleotides matching TRBD2. Trimming cost V 3 bases and J 4 bases; bases outside gene matches: 9. The CDR3 covers 16 residues. Germline CDR1 is LNHDA and CDR2 is SQIVND (reference sequence). DNA of the CDR3: TGTGCCAGTAGTATTTTCGGGGGGGCGCCGGCAGATACGCAGTATTTT. It translates to CASSIFGGAPADTQYF.

This clone was seen a few times. The chain recombines TRBV28 with TRBJ1-4, with D possibly matching TRBD1 (6 bases). The CDR3 sequence is 14 residues long. CDR1 is MDHEN and CDR2 is SYDVKM in the germline V gene. Trimming removed 6 bases at V and 9 bases at J, with 17 bases between. CDR3 loop: CASSSGAGDQKLFF. Here the CDR3 DNA reads TGTGCCAGCAGCTCCGGGGCAGGGGATCAAAAACTGTTTTTT.

The chain links TRBV5-1 to TRBJ2-2; a possible D gene is TRBD2 (6 bases). The germline V gene has CDR1 SGHRS and CDR2 YFSETQ. The CDR3 sequence is 19 residues long. V gave up 4 bases and J gave up 2 bases, with 24 bases separating them. The CDR3 DNA reads TGCGCCAGCAGCCTCCGGCGAGGGTTGGCGGGGATTAACACCGGGGAGCTGTTTTTT. It encodes CASSLRRGLAGINTGELFF.

This chain uses TRBV9 with TRBJ2-7, with 8 bases identical to TRBD2. The junction had 13 bases not matched to a gene; V was cut back by 3 bases and J by 2 bases. Germline V gives CDR1 SGDLS, CDR2 YYNGEE. This CDR3 has 17 amino acids. As DNA, the CDR3 is TGTGCCAGCAGCGGCGCCGACCACCTAGCGGGTACCTACGAGCAGTACTTC. It is translated as CASSGADHLAGTYEQYF.

This chain's CDR3 is CASSQAGSPYEQFF. For the CDR3, the DNA is TGTGCCAGCAGCCAAGCGGGGAGCCCATATGAGCAGTTCTTC. The chain combines TRBV4-2 with TRBJ2-1, with D possibly matching TRBD2 (5 bases). Germline assignment: CDR1 LGHNA and CDR2 YNFKEQ. This CDR3 is 14 amino acids long. The V and J ends lost 1 base and 8 bases respectively, with 12 bases between them.

The chain is built from TRBV7-2 and TRBJ2-3, with 11 positions matching TRBD2. V lost 6 bases and J lost 0; bases outside the gene matches: 2. This CDR3 spans 15 amino acids. Germline lookup yields CDR1 SGHTA and CDR2 FQGNSA. CDR3 DNA: TGTGCCAGCAGTCGACTAGCGGGGAGCACAGATACGCAGTATTTT. Residues: CASSRLAGSTDTQYF.

This sequence joins TRBV9 and TRBJ2-2, with a possible D match to TRBD1 (5 bases). Trimming pared 4 bases from V and 1 base from J, leaving 14 bases between. Germline assignment: CDR1 SGDLS and CDR2 YYNGEE. CDR3 length equals 16 residues. Written as DNA, the CDR3 is TGTGCCAGCAGCCCTCGACAGCCTCTGAACACCGGGGAGCTGTTTTTT. Translated: CASSPRQPLNTGELFF.

This clone appeared a few times. The V and J genes are TRBV2 and TRBJ2-2; D is perhaps TRBD2 (5 bases). The germline V gene encodes CDR1 SNHLY and CDR2 FYNNEI. Trimming took off 6 bases at V and 7 bases at J, with 15 bases between the two ends. CDR3 size: 14 residues. In DNA form, the CDR3 reads TGTGCCAGCAGGCCCGGACTCATGGGCGGGGAGCTGTTTTTT. Protein: CASRPGLMGGELFF.

The chain joins TRBV5-4 to TRBJ2-5; 8 positions agree with TRBD2. V shed 4 bases, J shed 7 bases, and the junction held 12 bases outside the gene matches. This CDR3 is 15 amino acids long. Germline values: CDR1 SGHNT, CDR2 YYREEE (reference sequence). CDR3 amino acids: CASSAGAGDSRTQYF. Here the CDR3 DNA reads TGTGCCAGCAGCGCGGGAGCGGGGGACTCGCGGACCCAGTACTTC. Full variable domain (rest looked up from reference TRBV5-4 and TRBJ2-5): ETGVTQSPTHLIKTRGQQVTLRCSSQSGHNTVSWYQQALGQGPQFIFQYYREEENGRGNFPPRFSGLQFPNYSSELNVNALELDDSALYLCASSAGAGDSRTQYFGPGTRLLVL.

The chain combines TRBV28 with TRBJ2-7; TRBD1 might be the D (6 bases). Trimming left V 8 bases short and J 3 bases short, with 17 bases between. The CDR3 runs 14 residues. Germline assignment: CDR1 MDHEN and CDR2 SYDVKM. DNA of the CDR3: TGTGCCAGCGCCCGCCGACAGGCCCTCTACGAGCAGTACTTC. Translating gives CASARRQALYEQYF.

The J gene is TRBJ2-5, the V gene TRBV4-2; 8 nucleotides agree with TRBD2. The germline V gene encodes CDR1 LGHNA and CDR2 YNFKEQ. The CDR3 has 15 residues. V was clipped by 6 bases and J by 1 base; unmatched bases: 7. Written as DNA, the CDR3 is TGTGCCAGCAGTCAAATAGCGGGGAGCCAAGAGACCCAGTACTTC. Protein sequence: CASSQIAGSQETQYF.

This rearrangement joins TRBV28 to TRBJ1-2; D is uncertain. The CDR3 is made up of 13 amino acids. V dropped 5 bases and J dropped 0 bases, with 7 bases sitting between them. Germline V CDR1 and CDR2: MDHEN, SYDVKM. CDR3 DNA sequence: TGTGCCAGCAGTGTAACAGCTAACTATGGCTACACCTTC. It translates to CASSVTANYGYTF.

V and J are TRBV28 and TRBJ2-7; 7 bases align to TRBD2. Germline V gene sequence: CDR1 MDHEN, CDR2 SYDVKM. The CDR3 has 16 residues. V dropped 4 bases and J dropped 7; count of bases not matched to a gene: 16. This chain's CDR3 is CASSSASSGNPWEQYF. As DNA, the CDR3 is TGTGCCAGCAGTTCAGCCTCTAGCGGAAATCCTTGGGAGCAGTACTTC.

Only one count was recorded for this clone. The V call is TRBV2, the J call TRBJ2-2; 9 nucleotides match TRBD2. With 7 bases clipped from V and 5 bases from J, the junction kept 5 bases outside the gene matches. Per the germline V gene, CDR1 is SNHLY and CDR2 is FYNNEI. The CDR3 length is 14 residues. The CDR3 region has the DNA TGTGCCAGCACCGGGACTAGCTGGACCGGGGAGCTGTTTTTT. Translation gives CASTGTSWTGELFF. Full variable domain (rest looked up from reference TRBV2 and TRBJ2-2): EPEVTQTPSHQVTQMGQEVILRCVPISNHLYFYWYRQILGQKVEFLVSFYNNEISEKSEIFDDQFSVERPDGSNFTLKIRSTKLEDSAMYFCASTGTSWTGELFFGEGSRLTVL.

The chain combines TRBV27 with TRBJ1-1, with D uncertain. This CDR3 has 14 residues. Between the trimmed V and J ends, which lost 6 bases and 0 bases, there was a span of 11 bases. In germline, CDR1 is MNHEY, CDR2 SMNVEV (reference sequence). CDR3 protein: CASRELLVNTEAFF. Here the CDR3 DNA reads TGTGCCAGCAGGGAGTTACTAGTGAACACTGAAGCTTTCTTT.

The chain couples TRBV19 to TRBJ1-1, with TRBD1 matching 8 bases. With 11 bases clipped from V and 3 bases from J, the junction kept 23 bases outside the gene matches. The CDR3 has 18 residues. Germline V CDR1 and CDR2: LNHDA, SQIVND (reference sequence). CDR3 nucleotide sequence: TGTGCCGCCGCAGGGGGCGAATTACTACGAATCGGGGACACTGAAGCTTTCTTT. Its translation is CAAAGGELLRIGDTEAFF. Full variable domain (rest looked up from reference TRBV19 and TRBJ1-1): DGGITQSPKYLFRKEGQNVTLSCEQNLNHDAMYWYRQDPGQGLRLIYYSQIVNDFQKGDIAEGYSVSREKKESFPLTVTSAQKNPTAFYLCAAAGGELLRIGDTEAFFGQGTRLTVV.

This chain links TRBV18 with TRBJ2-1, with D unclear. V dropped 3 bases and J dropped 0 bases, with 12 bases sitting between them. Per the germline V gene, CDR1 is KGHSH and CDR2 is LQKENI. The CDR3 spans 16 residues. The chain's CDR3 is CASSPLGGRSYNEQFF. The CDR3 DNA follows: TGTGCCAGCTCACCCCTCGGCGGTCGCTCCTACAATGAGCAGTTCTTC.

For the CDR3, the DNA is TGTGCCAGCAGTGGGGGGACCGGGGGTAACACCGGGGAGCTGTTTTTT. As protein: CASSGGTGGNTGELFF. This chain uses TRBV2 with TRBJ2-2; tentative D call: TRBD2 (6 bases). Trimming removed 4 bases at V and 2 bases at J, with 14 bases between. The CDR3 spans 16 residues. Germline values: CDR1 SNHLY, CDR2 FYNNEI.

The V and J genes are TRBV19 and TRBJ1-1, with D hard to call. Looked up from germline, CDR1 is LNHDA and CDR2 is SQIVND (reference sequence). CDR3 length: 12 amino acids. V was clipped by 3 bases and J by 6 bases, with 8 bases between them. The CDR3 protein is CASSIRFAEAFF. The CDR3 DNA follows: TGTGCCAGTAGTATTCGGTTCGCTGAAGCTTTCTTT.

This clone was seen just once. The gene calls are TRBV7-2 and TRBJ1-5; D gene uncertain. The CDR3 covers 14 residues. Germline V CDR1 and CDR2: SGHTA, FQGNSA. Trimming stripped 3 bases from V and 4 bases from J, with 10 bases between. The CDR3 bases are TGTGCCAGCAGCTTGGACGGGAGTAATCAGCCCCAGCATTTT. Its protein is CASSLDGSNQPQHF.

This clone was detected only once. V is TRBV4-3 and J is TRBJ2-2; the D gene is possibly TRBD2 (6 bases). Germline-derived CDR1 and CDR2 are LGHNA and YSLEER. V lost 0 bases and J lost 6, with 11 bases in between. The CDR3 consists of 15 residues. CDR3 nucleotide sequence: TGCGCCAGCAGCCAAGATAGGAGGAGGGCCGGGGAGCTGTTTTTT. As protein: CASSQDRRRAGELFF.

This clone was detected only a few times. This sequence joins TRBV4-1 and TRBJ1-2; D uncertain. Germline lookup yields CDR1 MGHRA and CDR2 YSYEKL. Trimming removed 0 bases from V and 4 bases from J, with 15 bases in between. The CDR3 has 16 amino acids. Here the CDR3 reads CASSQDRSSQIYGYTF. The CDR3 region has the DNA TGCGCCAGCAGCCAAGATCGTAGCAGCCAGATCTATGGCTACACCTTC.

The rearrangement joins TRBV5-1 to TRBJ1-5; TRBD1 is a possible D gene (6 bases). Deletions cut 5 bases from V and 4 bases from J, with 13 bases between. CDR3 length equals 14 residues. CDR1 and CDR2 from the germline V gene are SGHRS and YFSETQ. CDR3: CASSPQGPNQPQHF. Written as DNA, the CDR3 is TGCGCCAGCAGTCCACAGGGACCTAATCAGCCCCAGCATTTT.

A few counts support this clone. The chain combines TRBV28 with TRBJ1-4, with D possibly being TRBD1 (6 bases). The V gene lost 6 bases and the J gene lost 7 bases, with 12 bases spanning the gap. This CDR3 is 13 amino acids long. CDR1 is MDHEN and CDR2 is SYDVKM in the germline V gene. The CDR3 region is CASRGGASEKLFF. As DNA, the CDR3 is TGTGCCAGCAGGGGGGGGGCAAGTGAAAAACTGTTTTTT.

CDR3 in DNA: TGTGCCAGCATAAAGGAGAGCTCCTATAATTCACCCCTCCACTTT. It encodes CASIKESSYNSPLHF. The chain joins TRBV2 to TRBJ1-6, with D unclear. Germline CDR1 reads SNHLY; CDR2 reads FYNNEI. The V and J ends lost 7 bases and 0 bases respectively, with 10 bases between them. The CDR3 sequence is 15 residues long.

The chain joins TRBV5-1 to TRBJ1-2; 7 bases align to TRBD1. CDR1 and CDR2 (germline): SGHRS, YFSETQ. The V segment lost 4 bases and the J segment 8 bases; nucleotides outside the gene matches: 5. The CDR3 has 12 residues. This chain's CDR3 is CASSLDRQGYTF. Written as DNA, the CDR3 is TGCGCCAGCAGCCTGGACAGGCAGGGCTACACCTTC. Complete variable domain (other parts from reference TRBV5-1 and TRBJ1-2): KAGVTQTPRYLIKTRGQQVTLSCSPISGHRSVSWYQQTPGQGLQFLFEYFSETQRNKGNFPGRFSGRQFSNSRSEMNVSTLELGDSALYLCASSLDRQGYTFGSGTRLTVV.

The rearrangement links TRBV29-1 to TRBJ1-2, with unresolved D. The V end lost 6 bases, the J end lost 6 bases, and 11 bases lay between the germline ends. Looked up from germline, CDR1 is SQVTM and CDR2 is ANQGSEA. The CDR3 consists of 11 residues. CDR3 nucleotide sequence: TGCAGCGTCGGAGTCGGAAATGGCTACACCTTC. Its protein is CSVGVGNGYTF.